This TCR beta chain was documented in a study of blood T cell repertoires in COVID-19. Study overall: Samples taken during acute and convalescent COVID-19 were collected in the United States, Italy and Spain. Sample material is recorded as cDNA or gDNA derived from T cells, B-cell-depleted T cells, or PBMCs.

Per the study methods: How many nucleated cells were present was estimated from reference gene primer amplification. Clones were read by immunoSEQ multiplex PCR, and TCRdb kept only the in-frame ones, dropping some. D and trimming come from the DNA, and the V and J calls and clone size come from that table. The sample lists roughly 78,000 clones; approximately 86% were seen once. This CDR3 spans 15 amino acids. Trimming stripped 3 bases from V and 5 bases from J, with 14 bases between. Germline V gene sequence: CDR1 KGHSH, CDR2 LQKENI. The TCR comes from a woman in her fifties or sixties with acute or convalescent COVID-19. The rearrangement joins TRBV18 to TRBJ1-3, with D perhaps TRBD1 (5 bases). Sequencing was performed on peripheral blood. As DNA, the CDR3 is TGTGCCAGCTCACCGGAAACAGGTTCGAGAAACACCATATATTTT. It yields the protein CASSPETGSRNTIYF.